This T cell receptor beta chain was identified during a study of PD-L1 blockade in urothelial cancer. Overall study context: Earlier, patients had received 0 to 3 chemotherapy regimens. The study's findings and limits: Tumor-associated TCR clones expanded more in blood at 3 weeks in patients with durable benefit.

The templates were synthetic TCR analogs, and they were spiked into each PCR. Profiled with immunoSEQ multiplex PCR; TCRdb holds only in-frame clones, not every one. In the table there are fewer than 50,000 clones, around nine tenths of which are singletons. CDR1 is SQVTM, CDR2 ANQGSEA, per germline. Trimming took off 6 bases at V and 2 bases at J, with 15 bases between the two ends. This CDR3 comprises 14 residues. Time point given: pretreatment peripheral blood. As concerns this clone: No antigen is known for it.

This clonotype originated in a donor aged 40 or older with urothelial cancer. The V gene is TRBV29-1, the J gene TRBJ2-3; a weak D match, TRBD1 (6 bases). The starting material was PBMCs, obtained around atezolizumab (anti-PD-L1) treatment. This CDR3 reads CSVAQQGSTDTQYF. The CDR3 DNA reads as TGCAGCGTCGCCCAACAGGGCTCCACAGATACGCAGTATTTT.